This record looks at one T cell receptor (beta chain) sequence and its context. These data are taken from a study of T cell changes during pregnancy in multiple sclerosis. Sequenced by immunoSEQ multiplex PCR; TCRdb stores in-frame clones only, minus some. Of tens of thousands of clones in the sample, 89% were seen once. The source is a female donor with multiple sclerosis, enrolled in a pregnancy study. The source was CD8+ T cells from peripheral blood mononuclear cells, collected after pregnancy.

This CDR3 reads CASSSLWEGTDTQYF. The CDR3 DNA sequence: TGTGCCAGCAGCTCACTGTGGGAGGGCACAGATACGCAGTATTTT. The chain couples TRBV11-2 to TRBJ2-3; D perhaps matches TRBD2 (6 bases). Per germline, CDR1 SGHAT and CDR2 FQNNGV. V gave up 4 bases and J gave up 1 base, with 12 bases separating them. The CDR3 is 15 amino acids.